One sample yielded the 29 T cell receptor beta chains listed below, sequenced in a study of cytomegalovirus exposure and HLA in healthy donors. Primers included in the PCR were 60 Vbeta and 13 Jbeta primers. Repertoires were generated with immunoSEQ multiplex PCR, while TCRdb's copy carries only in-frame clones and drops some. Counted here are 90,000 to 95,000 clones, around 78% occurring once; the ten biggest clones make up about 4.5%. Sequenced material: PBMCs. The receptors come from a male donor in good health and CMV-seropositive.

The V gene is TRBV27, the J gene TRBJ2-2, with a tentative D call TRBD2 (6 bases). CDR1 and CDR2 from the germline V gene are MNHEY and SMNVEV (reference sequence). The CDR3 consists of 16 residues. V was cut by 6 bases and J by 6 bases, with 20 bases left in between. In nucleotides, the CDR3 is TGTGCCAGCAGGGCCCTTAGAGTGGGAGGTTCCGGGGAGCTGTTTTTT. This codes for CASRALRVGGSGELFF.

The chain links TRBV5-6 to TRBJ2-7; D possibly corresponds to TRBD2 (6 bases). This CDR3 has 12 residues. Germline CDR1 and CDR2: SGHDT and YYEEEE. With 2 bases removed from V and 6 bases from J, the gap between germline ends came to 9 bases. The chain's CDR3 is CASSFGGTEQYF. In DNA, the CDR3 is TGTGCCAGCAGCTTCGGAGGGACCGAGCAGTACTTC.

The chain has TRBV5-1 and TRBJ1-2, with a weak D call TRBD1 (5 bases). The CDR3 is 14 amino acids. Germline V lookup: CDR1 SGHRS, CDR2 YFSETQ. V lost 3 bases, J lost 6 bases, and 15 bases lay in between. The CDR3 sequence is CASSWEGRDNGYTF. The CDR3 DNA is TGCGCCAGCAGCTGGGAGGGGAGGGATAATGGCTACACCTTC.

This clone is a singleton in its sample. CDR3 residues: CASSLWAGGHNEQFF. The DNA of the CDR3 is TGTGCCAGCAGTTTATGGGCGGGAGGGCACAATGAGCAGTTCTTC. The chain employs TRBV27 and TRBJ2-1, with 9 positions matching TRBD2. CDR1 is MNHEY, CDR2 SMNVEV, per germline (reference sequence). The CDR3 has 15 residues. Unmatched junction bases numbered 3, after V lost 1 base and J lost 5 bases.

The chain couples TRBV14 to TRBJ1-3; 7 bases align to TRBD1. Germline V lookup: CDR1 SGHDN, CDR2 FVKESK. Trimming at V came to 6 bases and at J to 4 bases, leaving 6 bases not matched to a gene. The CDR3 is 14 amino acids. CDR3 in amino acids: CASRLQGIGNTIYF. The CDR3 DNA is TGTGCCAGCAGACTACAGGGGATCGGAAACACCATATATTTT. The variable domain in full, completed from reference TRBV14 and TRBJ1-3, reads EAGVTQFPSHSVIEKGQTVTLRCDPISGHDNLYWYRRVMGKEIKFLLHFVKESKQDESGMPNNRFLAERTGGTYSTLKVQPAELEDSGVYFCASRLQGIGNTIYFGEGSWLTVV.

The chain couples TRBV27 to TRBJ1-1; unclear D gene. CDR1 and CDR2 from the germline V gene are MNHEY and SMNVEV (reference sequence). The CDR3 runs 12 residues. Trimming left V 2 bases short and J 6 bases short, with 7 bases between. CDR3 protein: CASSLRGSEAFF. In nucleotides, the CDR3 is TGTGCCAGCAGTTTACGAGGGTCTGAAGCTTTCTTT.

The rearrangement uses TRBV2 and TRBJ2-3; the match to TRBD2 covers 16 bases. Germline trimming cut 6 bases from V and 1 base from J; bases unmatched to any gene: 7. From germline, CDR1 is SNHLY and CDR2 FYNNEI. CDR3 length: 18 amino acids. CDR3 DNA sequence: TGTGCCAGCAGCCCTGGGACTAGCGGGGGGGCTGGCACAGATACGCAGTATTTT. Amino acids: CASSPGTSGGAGTDTQYF.

This clone was found a few times. The CDR3 loop is CASSQTSGSSYEQYF. The CDR3 DNA sequence: TGTGCCAGCAGTCAGACTAGCGGGAGTTCCTACGAGCAGTACTTC. The rearrangement uses TRBV6-1 and TRBJ2-7; 12 bases fit TRBD2. V lost 5 bases to trimming and J lost 1 base; unmatched junction nucleotides: 3. This CDR3 comprises 15 residues. Germline assignment: CDR1 MNHNS and CDR2 SASEGT.

This chain links TRBV4-1 with TRBJ2-7, with D maybe TRBD2 (6 bases). Trimming removed 0 bases at V and 0 bases at J, with 15 bases between. This CDR3 is built from 17 residues. Per the germline V gene, CDR1 is MGHRA and CDR2 is YSYEKL. This CDR3 reads CASSQDASGPISYEQYF. CDR3 nucleotides: TGCGCCAGCAGCCAAGATGCCAGCGGGCCTATCTCCTACGAGCAGTACTTC.

The chain links TRBV5-1 to TRBJ2-7; possibly TRBD1 for D (5 bases). V lost 4 bases to trimming and J lost 0 bases, with 8 bases between them. Per germline, CDR1 SGHRS and CDR2 YFSETQ. CDR3 size: 13 residues. For the CDR3, the DNA is TGCGCCAGCAGCGTGGACAACTCCTACGAGCAGTACTTC. It is translated as CASSVDNSYEQYF. Full variable domain (remainder filled in from reference TRBV5-1 and TRBJ2-7): KAGVTQTPRYLIKTRGQQVTLSCSPISGHRSVSWYQQTPGQGLQFLFEYFSETQRNKGNFPGRFSGRQFSNSRSEMNVSTLELGDSALYLCASSVDNSYEQYFGPGTRLTVT.

This clone appeared a few times. The genes are TRBV10-2 and TRBJ1-3; D is possibly TRBD1 (6 bases). The germline V and J ends were trimmed by 2 bases and 0 bases, with 8 bases remaining between them. CDR3 length equals 15 residues. Germline lookup yields CDR1 WSHSY and CDR2 SAAADI. This CDR3 reads CASSERDISGNTIYF. The CDR3 DNA follows: TGCGCCAGCAGTGAGCGGGACATCTCTGGAAACACCATATATTTT.

V is TRBV15 and J is TRBJ2-3, with a possible D match to TRBD2 (6 bases). Germline V gene data show CDR1 as LNHNV and CDR2 as YYDKDF (reference sequence). The V end lost 3 bases, the J end lost 2 bases, and 12 bases lay between the germline ends. The CDR3 has 15 residues. CDR3 in DNA: TGTGCCACCAGCAGGTCTAGGGACTTCACAGATACGCAGTATTTT. This translates into CATSRSRDFTDTQYF. Combining the CDR3 with reference TRBV15 and TRBJ2-3 gives the whole variable domain DAMVIQNPRYQVTQFGKPVTLSCSQTLNHNVMYWYQQKSSQAPKLLFHYYDKDFNNEADTPDNFQSRRPNTSFCFLDIRSPGLGDTAMYLCATSRSRDFTDTQYFGPGTRLTVL.

The chain couples TRBV7-2 to TRBJ2-7; D perhaps matches TRBD2 (6 bases). Per the germline V gene, CDR1 is SGHTA and CDR2 is FQGNSA. V lost 1 base, J lost 4 bases, and 17 bases lay in between. The CDR3 is 16 amino acids. CDR3 in DNA: TGTGCCAGCAGCTTAGTGGGTCCGACGGCGGGATACGAGCAGTACTTC. It codes for CASSLVGPTAGYEQYF.

This chain links TRBV27 with TRBJ2-3; 16 nucleotides match TRBD2. Trimming removed 6 bases from V and 5 bases from J; junction bases left unmatched: 11. This CDR3 is 18 amino acids long. Per germline, CDR1 MNHEY and CDR2 SMNVEV (reference sequence). CDR3 DNA: TGTGCCAGCAGAGGCGGCGGGACTAGCGGGGGGGCTGGAGATACGCAGTATTTT. Its translation is CASRGGGTSGGAGDTQYF.

V is TRBV27 and J is TRBJ2-3, with 9 bases matching TRBD2. Per germline, CDR1 MNHEY and CDR2 SMNVEV (reference sequence). V dropped 5 bases and J dropped 2; count of bases not matched to a gene: 5. The CDR3 extends over 15 amino acids. The CDR3: CASSRSGSLTDTQYF. Written as DNA, the CDR3 is TGTGCCAGCAGTCGTAGCGGGAGCCTCACAGATACGCAGTATTTT.

As to this clone: This same CDR3 is encoded by further DNA sequences in the sample. The genes are TRBV28 and TRBJ1-2, with D possibly matching TRBD1 (5 bases). The germline V gene encodes CDR1 MDHEN and CDR2 SYDVKM. Deletions cut 3 bases from V and 5 bases from J, with 10 bases between. The CDR3 is 13 residues long. CDR3 sequence: CASSFGQGYGYTF. The CDR3 region has the DNA TGTGCCAGCAGTTTTGGTCAGGGATATGGCTACACCTTC.

The V call is TRBV4-1, the J call TRBJ2-2; TRBD2 aligns across 9 bases. CDR3 length: 15 amino acids. Germline V gene data show CDR1 as MGHRA and CDR2 as YSYEKL. J was trimmed by 8 bases and V by 0 bases; bases with no gene match: 4. The CDR3 bases are TGCGCCAGCAGCCAAGATGCGGGAGGGCGGGGGGAGCTGTTTTTT. Translated: CASSQDAGGRGELFF.

This chain's CDR3 is CASYSGTQYF. CDR3 nucleotides: TGTGCCAGCTATAGTGGTACGCAGTATTTT. This rearrangement joins TRBV18 to TRBJ2-3; no definite D call. Germline-derived CDR1 and CDR2 are KGHSH and LQKENI. V was shortened by 7 bases and J by 8 bases, with 7 bases between the two germline ends. The CDR3 extends over 10 amino acids.

The chain links TRBV27 to TRBJ2-1; no firm D call. The CDR3 is 14 residues long. V was shortened by 3 bases and J by 6 bases, with 12 bases between the two germline ends. Germline V lookup: CDR1 MNHEY, CDR2 SMNVEV (reference sequence). CDR3 in amino acids: CASSLAGSSNEQFF. DNA of the CDR3: TGTGCCAGCAGTTTGGCAGGATCGAGCAATGAGCAGTTCTTC.

The J gene is TRBJ2-7, the V gene TRBV6-5, with D tentatively TRBD2 (6 bases). V gave up 5 bases and J gave up 6 bases, with 20 bases separating them. The CDR3 has 15 residues. Germline V gene lookup returns CDR1 MNHEY and CDR2 SVGAGI. The CDR3 sequence is CASSPNLGGTSEQYF. The CDR3 DNA reads TGTGCCAGCAGTCCAAACCTCGGGGGAACCTCCGAGCAGTACTTC.

The rearrangement uses TRBV27 and TRBJ1-5; D remains unclear. Trimming removed 3 bases at V and 2 bases at J, with 20 bases between. In germline, CDR1 is MNHEY, CDR2 SMNVEV (reference sequence). This CDR3 contains 18 residues. The DNA for the CDR3 is TGTGCCAGCAGTTTCCGTTTCGCGGGGAGCGGGGGCAATCAGCCCCAGCATTTT. Amino acids: CASSFRFAGSGGNQPQHF.

This clone has only one observation. The J gene is TRBJ1-5, the V gene TRBV19; no clear D. V was trimmed by 8 bases and J by 3 bases, leaving 11 bases between them. This CDR3 region has 13 residues. Germline lookup yields CDR1 LNHDA and CDR2 SQIVND (reference sequence). CDR3 residues: CASREPNNQPQHF. CDR3 nucleotides: TGTGCCAGTCGGGAGCCAAACAATCAGCCCCAGCATTTT.

The CDR3 reads CASRVGPSGNTIYF. The CDR3 coding sequence is TGTGCCAGCAGAGTCGGTCCCTCTGGAAACACCATATATTTT. The chain is built from TRBV7-2 and TRBJ1-3; D is unresolved. CDR1 is SGHTA and CDR2 is FQGNSA in the germline V gene. The CDR3 is 14 amino acids. V dropped 6 bases and J dropped 0 bases, with 9 bases sitting between them.

This chain connects TRBV29-1 to TRBJ2-7; weak D call: TRBD2 (5 bases). Germline lookup yields CDR1 SQVTM and CDR2 ANQGSEA. V was clipped by 5 bases and J by 1 base, with 15 bases between them. This CDR3 is 14 amino acids long. This chain's CDR3 is CSVLVGERSYEQYF. The DNA of the CDR3 is TGCAGCGTTTTAGTGGGAGAGAGGTCCTACGAGCAGTACTTC.

The chain links TRBV6-1 to TRBJ1-3, with D perhaps TRBD1 (5 bases). Germline loops: CDR1 MNHNS, CDR2 SASEGT. Trimming shortened V by 8 bases and J by 2 bases, and 16 bases separated the two germline ends. This CDR3 spans 15 amino acids. The CDR3 sequence is CASGARGSPGNTIYF. CDR3 DNA sequence: TGTGCCAGCGGGGCAAGGGGAAGTCCTGGAAACACCATATATTTT.

This rearrangement joins TRBV18 to TRBJ2-7, with 12 bases matching TRBD1. Trimming at V came to 0 bases and at J to 2 bases, leaving 8 bases not matched to a gene. CDR1 and CDR2 (germline): KGHSH, LQKENI. The CDR3 contains 18 residues. The CDR3 here is CASSPPGTGGKVTYEQYF. The CDR3 nucleotides are TGTGCCAGCTCACCACCTGGGACAGGGGGCAAGGTAACCTACGAGCAGTACTTC.

The V gene is TRBV28, the J gene TRBJ1-4, with D unclear. CDR3 length equals 14 residues. Germline V gene lookup returns CDR1 MDHEN and CDR2 SYDVKM. Trimming stripped 4 bases from V and 10 bases from J, with 16 bases between. CDR3 loop: CASSSPSGSGKLFF. The DNA for the CDR3 is TGTGCCAGCAGTTCCCCTTCGGGTTCGGGAAAACTGTTTTTT.

This clone was seen a handful of times. The chain combines TRBV28 with TRBJ2-3; a possible D gene is TRBD2 (6 bases). The germline CDR1 and CDR2 sequences are MDHEN and SYDVKM. The ends were cut back, 2 bases at V and 6 bases at J, with 21 bases in the middle. The CDR3 is 17 residues long. The DNA of the CDR3 is TGTGCCAGCAGTTTAGGGACGGACGGGAGCGGATTGGATACGCAGTATTTT. It yields the protein CASSLGTDGSGLDTQYF.

The V and J genes are TRBV7-7 and TRBJ2-5; TRBD2 might be the D (5 bases). CDR1 and CDR2 (germline): SSHAT, FNYEAQ (reference sequence). Trimming left V 1 base short and J 7 bases short, with 10 bases between. The CDR3 is made up of 13 amino acids. The CDR3 reads CASSLGGSGTQYF. CDR3 coding DNA: TGTGCCAGCAGCTTAGGAGGGAGTGGGACCCAGTACTTC.